Listed below are T cell receptor beta chains from one sample, sequenced in a study of shared clonotypes between healthy human individuals. Sequencing was performed with immunoSEQ multiplex PCR; in TCRdb, only in-frame clones are kept and a portion is missing. The sample yields roughly 2.5 million clones, roughly nine tenths seen once. Sequenced input: naive CD4+ T cells sorted from blood. These receptors were collected from a young man in good health. Each CDR3 is given with its conserved first and last residue. D genes are given only for firm matches. Only part of the rows carry a size: once, few, many, or a class if the clone is expanded.

TRBV28,NA,TRBJ1-4,TRBD1,15,CASSFQDREGEKLFF,TGTGCCAGCAGTTTTCAGGACAGGGAGGGTGAAAAACTGTTTTTT
TRBV27,NA,TRBJ1-2,NA,12,CASSPQGFRYTF,TGTGCCAGCAGTCCTCAAGGGTTTCGCTACACCTTC
TRBV28,few,TRBJ1-5,NA,12,CASSNLHQPQHF,TGTGCCAGCAGTAACCTCCATCAGCCCCAGCATTTT
TRBV30,NA,TRBJ2-2,TRBD2,18,CAWSAYRTSGVNTGELFF,TGTGCCTGGAGTGCCTATAGGACTAGCGGGGTGAACACCGGGGAGCTGTTTTTT
TRBV5-6,NA,TRBJ2-5,TRBD2,15,CASSGQGLPTETQYF,TGTGCCAGCAGCGGGCAGGGACTACCAACCGAGACCCAGTACTTC
TRBV27,NA,TRBJ2-7,TRBD2,13,CASSVAGRHEQYF,TGTGCCAGCAGCGTAGCGGGACGACACGAGCAGTACTTC
TRBV10-3,NA,TRBJ1-2,NA,15,CAVLIVPGPSYGYTF,TGTGCCGTGCTAATCGTGCCAGGACCGTCCTATGGCTACACCTTC
TRBV9,once,TRBJ2-1,NA,18,CASSVVGGWGGPRNEQFF,TGTGCCAGCAGCGTAGTAGGGGGATGGGGAGGTCCGAGGAATGAGCAGTTCTTC
TRBV2,few,TRBJ1-4,NA,12,CASSQGLEKLFF,TGTGCCAGCAGTCAGGGACTCGAAAAACTGTTTTTT
TRBV30,NA,TRBJ2-1,NA,15,CAWSGLAKTYNEQFF,TGTGCCTGGAGTGGCCTAGCGAAGACCTACAATGAGCAGTTCTTC
TRBV18,NA,TRBJ2-1,TRBD2,16,CASSPSPTSGYNEQFF,TGTGCCAGCTCACCCTCCCCGACTAGCGGCTACAATGAGCAGTTCTTC
TRBV9,NA,TRBJ2-2,TRBD1,15,CASSVQGENAGELFF,TGTGCCAGCAGCGTGCAGGGGGAGAACGCCGGGGAGCTGTTTTTT
TRBV30,NA,TRBJ1-6,TRBD1,12,CAWDRVNSPLHF,TGTGCCTGGGACAGGGTCAATTCACCCCTCCACTTT
TRBV7-9,NA,TRBJ1-5,NA,18,CASSLGRGGAPRDQPQHF,TGTGCCAGCAGCCTTGGGCGGGGGGGAGCCCCGAGGGATCAGCCCCAGCATTTT
TRBV5-1,few,TRBJ2-2,NA,12,CASSLNTGELFF,TGCGCCAGCAGCCTGAACACCGGGGAGCTGTTTTTT
TRBV10-3,NA,TRBJ1-1,TRBD1,16,CATSRTGTGEGGEAFF,TGTGCCACCAGTCGAACTGGGACAGGGGAAGGGGGAGAAGCTTTCTTT
TRBV7-8,NA,TRBJ1-3,NA,18,CASSLEGGIRKLGNTIYF,TGTGCCAGCAGCTTAGAGGGGGGAATTAGGAAACTTGGAAACACCATATATTTT
TRBV6-1,once,TRBJ2-7,NA,14,CASRIDSATYEQYF,TGTGCCAGCAGGATAGACAGTGCCACCTACGAGCAGTACTTC
TRBV4-2,NA,TRBJ1-5,NA,13,CASSQDSSQPQHF,TGTGCCAGCAGCCAAGATTCGAGCCAGCCCCAGCATTTT
TRBV9,NA,TRBJ1-2,NA,13,CASSADSFYGYTF,TGTGCCAGCAGCGCGGACAGCTTCTATGGCTACACCTTC
TRBV15,NA,TRBJ2-5,NA,15,CATSPLGGDQETQYF,TGTGCCACCAGCCCGCTGGGCGGAGACCAAGAGACCCAGTACTTC
TRBV5-1,NA,TRBJ2-3,TRBD2,14,CASGREVSTDTQYF,TGCGCCAGCGGCCGGGAGGTTAGCACAGATACGCAGTATTTT
TRBV11-2,once,TRBJ2-1,TRBD1,16,CASSLAFGTGLNEQFF,TGTGCCAGCAGCTTAGCGTTTGGGACAGGGTTGAATGAGCAGTTCTTC
TRBV6-5,NA,TRBJ1-2,TRBD1,13,CASSSGQGRGYTF,TGTGCCAGCAGTTCGGGACAGGGTAGAGGCTACACCTTC
TRBV7-7,NA,TRBJ2-7,NA,16,CASTKTHRGSSYEQYF,TGTGCTAGCACCAAAACTCATCGGGGGAGCTCCTACGAGCAGTACTTC
TRBV5-4,once,TRBJ2-2,NA,14,CASSLDPRPGELFF,TGTGCCAGCAGCTTGGACCCCCGGCCCGGGGAGCTGTTTTTT
TRBV7-9,NA,TRBJ1-1,TRBD1,14,CASNPPAGQGFAFF,TGTGCCAGCAACCCGCCGGCGGGACAGGGATTCGCTTTCTTT
TRBV7-6,once,TRBJ2-3,TRBD2,16,CASSLLLAASTDTQYF,TGTGCCAGCAGCTTACTGCTAGCGGCCAGCACAGATACGCAGTATTTT
TRBV11-3,NA,TRBJ2-2,NA,13,CASSFGATGELFF,TGTGCCAGCAGCTTTGGGGCCACCGGGGAGCTGTTTTTT
TRBV10-3,NA,TRBJ1-1,NA,15,CAISESGQTHTEAFF,TGTGCCATCAGTGAGTCGGGACAAACTCACACTGAAGCTTTCTTT
TRBV9,NA,TRBJ2-2,TRBD2,17,CASSATTSGSRTGELFF,TGTGCCAGCAGCGCGACTACTAGCGGGAGCCGGACCGGGGAGCTGTTTTTT
TRBV2,NA,TRBJ1-6,NA,14,CASSDESLNSPLHF,TGTGCCAGCAGTGATGAGAGCCTTAATTCACCCCTCCACTTT